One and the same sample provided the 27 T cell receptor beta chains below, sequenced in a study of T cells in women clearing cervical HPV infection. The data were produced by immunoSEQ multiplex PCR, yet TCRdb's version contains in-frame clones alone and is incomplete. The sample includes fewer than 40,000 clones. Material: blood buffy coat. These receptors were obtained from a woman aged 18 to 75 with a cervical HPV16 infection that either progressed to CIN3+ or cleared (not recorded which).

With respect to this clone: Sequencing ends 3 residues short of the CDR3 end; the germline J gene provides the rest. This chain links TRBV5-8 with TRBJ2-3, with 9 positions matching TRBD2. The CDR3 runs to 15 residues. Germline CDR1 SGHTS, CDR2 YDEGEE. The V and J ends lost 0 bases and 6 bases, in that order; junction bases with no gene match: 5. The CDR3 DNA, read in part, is TGTGCCAGCAGCTTGGCCCTAGCGGGGTCGGATACG. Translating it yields CASSLALAGSDT. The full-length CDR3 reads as CASSLALAGSDTQYF.

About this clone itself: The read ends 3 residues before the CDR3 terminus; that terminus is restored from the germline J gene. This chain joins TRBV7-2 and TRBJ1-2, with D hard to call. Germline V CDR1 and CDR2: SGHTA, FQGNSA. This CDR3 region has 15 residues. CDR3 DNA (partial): TGTGCCAGCAGCATAACTATCTCGGGGATTTACGAC. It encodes CASSITISGIYD. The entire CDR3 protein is CASSITISGIYDYTF.

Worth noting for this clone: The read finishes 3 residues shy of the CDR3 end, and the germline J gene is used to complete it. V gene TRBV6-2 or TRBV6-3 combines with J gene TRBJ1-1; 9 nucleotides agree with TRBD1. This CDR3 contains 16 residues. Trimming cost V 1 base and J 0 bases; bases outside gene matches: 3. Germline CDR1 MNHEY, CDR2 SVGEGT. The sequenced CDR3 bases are TGTGCCAGCAGTTACTTCCGGGACAGGGTGAACACTGAA. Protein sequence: CASSYFRDRVNTE. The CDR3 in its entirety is CASSYFRDRVNTEAFF.

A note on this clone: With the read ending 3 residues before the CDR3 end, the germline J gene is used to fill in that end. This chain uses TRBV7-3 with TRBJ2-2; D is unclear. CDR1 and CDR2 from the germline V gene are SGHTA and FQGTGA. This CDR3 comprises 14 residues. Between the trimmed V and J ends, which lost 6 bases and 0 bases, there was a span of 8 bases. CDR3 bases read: TGTGCCAGCAGTTCCTTTACGAACACCGGGGAG. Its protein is CASSSFTNTGE. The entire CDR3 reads CASSSFTNTGELFF. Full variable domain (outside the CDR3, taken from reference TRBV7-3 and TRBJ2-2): GAGVSQTPSNKVTEKGKYVELRCDPISGHTALYWYRQSLGQGPEFLIYFQGTGAADDSGLPNDRFFAVRPEGSVSTLKIQRTERGDSAVYLCASSSFTNTGELFFGEGSRLTVL.

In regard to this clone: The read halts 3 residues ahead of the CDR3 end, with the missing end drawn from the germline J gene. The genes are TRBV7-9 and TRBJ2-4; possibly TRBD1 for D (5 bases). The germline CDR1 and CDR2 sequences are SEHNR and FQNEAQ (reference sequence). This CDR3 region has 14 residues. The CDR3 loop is CASSSPWLGEGQYF. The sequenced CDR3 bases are TGTGCCAGCAGCTCCCCCTGGCTAGGGGAAGGT.

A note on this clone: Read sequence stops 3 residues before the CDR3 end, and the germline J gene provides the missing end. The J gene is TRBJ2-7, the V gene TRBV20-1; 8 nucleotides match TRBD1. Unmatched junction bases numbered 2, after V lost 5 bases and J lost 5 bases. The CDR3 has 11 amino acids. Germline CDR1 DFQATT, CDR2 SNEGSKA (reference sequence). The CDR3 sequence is CSAADRDEQYF. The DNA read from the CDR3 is TGCAGTGCTGCGGACAGGGACGAG.

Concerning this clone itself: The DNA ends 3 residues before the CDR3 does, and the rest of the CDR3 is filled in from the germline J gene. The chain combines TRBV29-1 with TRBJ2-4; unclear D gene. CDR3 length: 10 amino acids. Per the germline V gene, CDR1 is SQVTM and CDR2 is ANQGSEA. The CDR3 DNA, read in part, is TGCAGCGTCCCGTCCTATGGT. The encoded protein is CSVPSYG. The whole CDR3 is CSVPSYGQYF.

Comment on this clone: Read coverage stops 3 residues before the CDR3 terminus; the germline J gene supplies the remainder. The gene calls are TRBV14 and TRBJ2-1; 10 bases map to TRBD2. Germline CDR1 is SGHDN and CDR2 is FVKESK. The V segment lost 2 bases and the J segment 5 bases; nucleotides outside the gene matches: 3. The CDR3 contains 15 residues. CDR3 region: CASSQLAGANNEQFF. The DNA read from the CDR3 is TGTGCCAGCAGCCAACTAGCGGGGGCTAACAATGAG.

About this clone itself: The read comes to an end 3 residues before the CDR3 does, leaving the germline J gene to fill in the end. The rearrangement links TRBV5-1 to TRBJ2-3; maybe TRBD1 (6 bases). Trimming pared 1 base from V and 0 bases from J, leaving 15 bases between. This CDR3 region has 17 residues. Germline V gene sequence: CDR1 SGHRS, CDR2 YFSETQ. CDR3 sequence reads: CASSLTGTTTSTDTQYF. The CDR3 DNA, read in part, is TGCGCCAGCAGCTTGACCGGGACAACCACTAGCACAGATACG.

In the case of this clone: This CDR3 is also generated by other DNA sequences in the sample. CDR3 protein: CASSPVGAGPYEQYF. The sequenced CDR3 bases are TGTGCCAGCTCCCCAGTAGGGGCAGGTCCTTACGAG. The chain links TRBV18 to TRBJ2-7; D possibly corresponds to TRBD1 (5 bases). The CDR3 extends 3 residues past the end of the read, so its final part is completed from the germline J gene. CDR3 length: 15 amino acids. Germline lookup yields CDR1 KGHSH and CDR2 LQKENI. V lost 6 bases, J lost 4 bases, and 19 bases lay in between.

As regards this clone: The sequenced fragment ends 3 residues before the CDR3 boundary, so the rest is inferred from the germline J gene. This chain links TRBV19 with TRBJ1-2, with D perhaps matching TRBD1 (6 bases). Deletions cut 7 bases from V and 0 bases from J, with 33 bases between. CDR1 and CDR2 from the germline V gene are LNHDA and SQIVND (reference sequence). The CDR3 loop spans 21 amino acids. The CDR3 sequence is CASIANKGSRGNKGANYGYTF. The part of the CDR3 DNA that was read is TGTGCCAGTATAGCCAACAAGGGGTCCAGGGGAAATAAAGGAGCTAACTATGGC.

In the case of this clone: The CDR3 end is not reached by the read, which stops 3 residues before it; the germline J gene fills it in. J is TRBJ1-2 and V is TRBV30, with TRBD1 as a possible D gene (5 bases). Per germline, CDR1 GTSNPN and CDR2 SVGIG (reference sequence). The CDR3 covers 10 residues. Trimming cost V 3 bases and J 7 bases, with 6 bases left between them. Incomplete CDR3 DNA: TGTGCCTGGAGAAGGGGTGGC. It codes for CAWRRGG. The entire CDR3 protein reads CAWRRGGYTF.

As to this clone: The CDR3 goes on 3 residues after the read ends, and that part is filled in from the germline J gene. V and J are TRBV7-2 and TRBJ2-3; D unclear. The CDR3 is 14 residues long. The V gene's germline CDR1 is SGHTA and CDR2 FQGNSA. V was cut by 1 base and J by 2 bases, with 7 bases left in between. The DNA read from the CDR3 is TGTGCCAGCAGCTTAGGAGGCTTCACAGATACG. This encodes CASSLGGFTDT. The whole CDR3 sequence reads CASSLGGFTDTQYF. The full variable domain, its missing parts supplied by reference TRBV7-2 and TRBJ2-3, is GAGVSQSPSNKVTEKGKDVELRCDPISGHTALYWYRQSLGQGLEFLIYFQGNSAPDKSGLPSDRFSAERTGGSVSTLTIQRTQQEDSAVYLCASSLGGFTDTQYFGPGTRLTVL.

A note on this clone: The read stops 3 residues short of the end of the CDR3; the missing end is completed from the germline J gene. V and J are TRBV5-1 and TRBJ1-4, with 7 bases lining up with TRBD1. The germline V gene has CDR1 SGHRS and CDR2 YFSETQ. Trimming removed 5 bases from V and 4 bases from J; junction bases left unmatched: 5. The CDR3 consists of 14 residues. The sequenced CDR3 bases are TGCGCCAGCAGTCAGGGGACAGTTAATGAAAAA. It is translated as CASSQGTVNEK. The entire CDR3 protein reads CASSQGTVNEKLFF.

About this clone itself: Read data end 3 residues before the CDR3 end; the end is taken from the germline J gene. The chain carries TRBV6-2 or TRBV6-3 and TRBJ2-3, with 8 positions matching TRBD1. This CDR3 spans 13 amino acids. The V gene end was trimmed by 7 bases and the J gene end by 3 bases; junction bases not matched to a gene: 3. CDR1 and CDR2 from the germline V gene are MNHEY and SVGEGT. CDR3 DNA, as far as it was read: TGTGCCAGCATTCGGACAGGGACAGATACG. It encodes CASIRTGTDT. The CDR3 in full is CASIRTGTDTQYF.

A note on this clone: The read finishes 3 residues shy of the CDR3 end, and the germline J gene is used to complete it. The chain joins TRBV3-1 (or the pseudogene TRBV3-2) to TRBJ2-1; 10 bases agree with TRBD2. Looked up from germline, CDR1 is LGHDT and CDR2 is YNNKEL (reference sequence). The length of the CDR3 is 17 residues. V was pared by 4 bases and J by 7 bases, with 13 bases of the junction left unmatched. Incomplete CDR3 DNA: TGTGCCAGCAGCCGGGCGTTGATAGCGGGGGGAGTTAATGAG. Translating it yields CASSRALIAGGVNE. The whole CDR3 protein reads CASSRALIAGGVNEQFF.

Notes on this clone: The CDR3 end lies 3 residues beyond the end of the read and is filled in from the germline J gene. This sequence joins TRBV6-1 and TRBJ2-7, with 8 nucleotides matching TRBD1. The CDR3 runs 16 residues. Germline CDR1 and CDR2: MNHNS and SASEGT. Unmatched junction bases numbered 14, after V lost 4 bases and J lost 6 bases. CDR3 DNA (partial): TGTGCCAGCAGTGCATCACAGGGGGTGGTAACTTCCGAG. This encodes CASSASQGVVTSE. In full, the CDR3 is CASSASQGVVTSEQYF.

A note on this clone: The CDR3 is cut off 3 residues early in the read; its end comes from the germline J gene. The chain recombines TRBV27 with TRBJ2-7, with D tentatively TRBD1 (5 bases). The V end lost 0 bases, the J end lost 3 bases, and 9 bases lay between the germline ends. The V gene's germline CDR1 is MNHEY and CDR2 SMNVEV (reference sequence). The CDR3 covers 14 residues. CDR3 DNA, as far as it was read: TGTGCCAGCAGTTTATCACAGCAGGGCTACGAG. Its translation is CASSLSQQGYE. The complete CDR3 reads CASSLSQQGYEQYF.

Incomplete CDR3 DNA: TGCAGTGCTAGAGGAGTGGGCAAAGGGGGTACAGATACG. Encoded protein: CSARGVGKGGTDT. From start to end, the CDR3 is CSARGVGKGGTDTQYF. V gene TRBV20-1 combines with J gene TRBJ2-3; D might be TRBD1 (6 bases). The CDR3 end falls 3 residues outside the read, so it is completed with the germline J gene. V was cut by 1 base and J by 3 bases, with 17 bases left in between. The CDR3 is 16 amino acids. Germline V lookup: CDR1 DFQATT, CDR2 SNEGSKA (reference sequence).

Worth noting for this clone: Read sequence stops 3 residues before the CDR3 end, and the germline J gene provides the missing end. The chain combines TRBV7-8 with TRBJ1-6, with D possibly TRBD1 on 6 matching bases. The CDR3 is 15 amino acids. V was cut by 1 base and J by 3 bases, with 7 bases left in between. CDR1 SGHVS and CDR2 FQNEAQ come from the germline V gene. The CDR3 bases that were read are TGTGCCAGCAGCTTAGGGACAGTCTATAATTCACCC. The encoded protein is CASSLGTVYNSP. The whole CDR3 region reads CASSLGTVYNSPLHF.

CDR3 loop: CASSNRDREYTGELFF. The CDR3 bases that were read are TGCGCCAGCAGCAATAGGGACAGGGAGTACACCGGGGAG. The chain is built from TRBV5-1 and TRBJ2-2; TRBD1 agrees at 9 bases. The CDR3 end lies 3 residues beyond the end of the read and is filled in from the germline J gene. The V gene end was trimmed by 4 bases and the J gene end by 3 bases; junction bases not matched to a gene: 7. This CDR3 is built from 16 residues. Germline CDR1 and CDR2: SGHRS and YFSETQ.

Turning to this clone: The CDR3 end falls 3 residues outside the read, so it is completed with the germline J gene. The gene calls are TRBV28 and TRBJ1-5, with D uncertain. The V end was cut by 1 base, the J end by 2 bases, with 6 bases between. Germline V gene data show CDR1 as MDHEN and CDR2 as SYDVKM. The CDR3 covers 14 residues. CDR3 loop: CASSLFGGNQPQHF. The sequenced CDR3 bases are TGTGCCAGCAGTTTATTCGGTGGCAATCAGCCC.

The CDR3 bases that were read are TGCGCCAGCAGCCAAGGGACAGGGGGCGTAGAGACC. Amino acid sequence: CASSQGTGGVET. The whole CDR3 sequence reads CASSQGTGGVETQYF. The V call is TRBV5-1, the J call TRBJ2-5, with 12 bases fitting TRBD1. The read is 3 residues too short to cover the CDR3 end, so that end is filled in from the germline J gene. The CDR3 covers 15 residues. Germline CDR1 and CDR2: SGHRS and YFSETQ. Unmatched junction bases numbered 5, after V lost 4 bases and J lost 4 bases.

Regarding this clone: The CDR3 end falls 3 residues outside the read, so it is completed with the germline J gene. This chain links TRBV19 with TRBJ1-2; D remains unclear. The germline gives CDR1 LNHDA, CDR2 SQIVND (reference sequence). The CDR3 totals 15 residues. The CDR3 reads CASSEPPNLAVDYTF. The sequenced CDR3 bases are TGTGCCAGTAGCGAACCTCCAAATCTAGCGGTTGAC.

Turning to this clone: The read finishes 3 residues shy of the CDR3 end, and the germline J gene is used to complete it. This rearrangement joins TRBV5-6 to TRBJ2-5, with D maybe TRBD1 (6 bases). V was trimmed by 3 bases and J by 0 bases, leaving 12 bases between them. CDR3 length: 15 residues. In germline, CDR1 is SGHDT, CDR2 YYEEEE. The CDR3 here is CASSWKQGYQETQYF. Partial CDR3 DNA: TGTGCCAGCAGCTGGAAGCAGGGGTACCAAGAGACC.

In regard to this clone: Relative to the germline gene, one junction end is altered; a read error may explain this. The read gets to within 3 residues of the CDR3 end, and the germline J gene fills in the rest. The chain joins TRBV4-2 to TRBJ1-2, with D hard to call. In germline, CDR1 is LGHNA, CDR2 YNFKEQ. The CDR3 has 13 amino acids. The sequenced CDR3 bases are TGCGCCAGCAGCCAAGGCAGGCCCTATGGC. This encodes CASSQGRPYG. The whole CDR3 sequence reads CASSQGRPYGYTF.

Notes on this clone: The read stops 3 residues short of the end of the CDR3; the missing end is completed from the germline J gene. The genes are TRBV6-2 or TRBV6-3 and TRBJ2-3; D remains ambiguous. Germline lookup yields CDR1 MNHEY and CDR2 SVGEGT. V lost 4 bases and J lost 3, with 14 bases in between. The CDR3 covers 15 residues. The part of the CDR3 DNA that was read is TGTGCCAGCAGTTCCCCCATCAGTCGTACAGATACG. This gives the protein CASSSPISRTDT. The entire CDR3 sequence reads CASSSPISRTDTQYF.